This T cell receptor beta chain was found in a study of blood T cells in healthy people across ages. Study-level points and caveats: A strong correlation between TCR beta diversity and naive T cell percentage was seen. PBMCs left unsorted prevented a conclusive naive versus antigen-experienced comparison. Possibly confounding the expanded clonotype changes was the fact that donor CMV status was unknown.

Alongside a J-beta primer mix, a sample-barcoded 5' primer served in a second PCR lasting roughly 7 to 11 cycles. Through a template-switch adaptor with 12 random nucleotides, each cDNA molecule received a tag. TCRdb itself ran the 5' RACE reads through MiXCR, one entry per CDR3 protein. Here the sample spans some 640,000 distinct CDR3 sequences, under 30% being singletons. In germline, CDR1 is LNHDA, CDR2 SQIVND (reference sequence). V lost 3 bases to trimming and J lost 2 bases, with 15 bases between them. This CDR3 is built from 16 residues. This clonotype was observed at least ten times. What it binds is unknown.

The clonotype was recovered from a woman of 80 years or more in good health. Sequencing was performed on blood. The V and J genes are TRBV19 and TRBJ2-3, with D unclear. Here the CDR3 reads CASSIGVGYPTDTQYF. CDR3 coding DNA: TGTGCCAGTAGTATCGGCGTGGGGTACCCCACAGATACGCAGTATTTT.